This T cell receptor beta chain came from a study of CD8 T cells in ankylosing spondylitis listed by TCRdb under 2017. In terms of the full investigation: The study set out to find disease-linked TCR variants by profiling T cell receptor beta repertoires in ankylosing spondylitis patients and healthy donors. In total, the full study cohort was made up of roughly 110 healthy donors and 25 to 30 ankylosing spondylitis patients. Peripheral blood was sampled, and synovial fluid was additionally collected from ankylosing spondylitis patients. General study outcomes and caveats: The disease-linked clones showed a CD8+ phenotype and occurred at relatively low frequencies in peripheral blood. Significant enrichment of the disease-linked clones was reported in matched synovial fluid samples from ankylosing spondylitis patients. A TCR beta motif made up of several highly homologous amino acid variants appeared to be characteristic of blood from ankylosing spondylitis patients. Some of the motif variants had been reported before in the synovial fluid and blood of reactive arthritis patients, a finding that suggests common disease-initiation mechanisms.

This sample was sequenced with an Illumina HiSeq 2500. Quantitative 5'-RACE with molecular barcodes was the method used to prepare the TCR beta libraries. The original pipeline was this. A new computational method, built on a probabilistic model of VDJ rearrangement, was used to identify disease-linked TCR variants. TCRdb itself trimmed the public reads at Q25 with fastp, ran MiXCR and retained productive beta chains. Each CDR3 protein appears once, grouped with its most common genes and DNA. TCRdb, rather than the study authors, made the V and J calls. The sample records 210,000 or so distinct CDR3 sequences, under 8.5% of which are singletons. The top ten clonotypes cover roughly 5% of the sample. Between the V and J ends, shortened by 6 bases and 7 bases respectively, the junction contains 16 bases. From its cysteine to its phenylalanine, the CDR3 spans 14 amino acids. The read is trimmed to its CDR3 DNA, 42 bases read in frame from base 1.

This clonotype appeared many times. Its target antigen remains unknown. Base qualities were left out, and no much larger clone turns up one base away. Recombination connected TRBV12-3 or TRBV12-4 to TRBJ2-1, and perhaps TRBD2 as D gene, on 6 matching bases. This clonotype was sampled from a female donor with ankylosing spondylitis or in good health (not recorded which). What was sequenced was blood, either unsorted or a sorted T cell fraction (not recorded which). Here is the DNA: TGTGCCAGCAGCCCCCGGGAGATGATGAATGAGCAGTTCTTC. Translated, this gives CASSPREMMNEQFF.